Sequencing of this T cell receptor (beta chain) was carried out in a study of regulatory T cells in long-lasting Graves disease. Study-level background: More than 5 years of antithyroid drugs with positive TSH receptor antibodies defined persistent Graves' disease.

Sequencing libraries for TCR beta were prepared with iRepertoire HTBI primers and Arm-PCR of CDR3 regions. TCRdb used MiXCR to reprocess the multiplex PCR reads, holding one entry per CDR3 protein. Among about 470,000 distinct CDR3 sequences, less than 25% were seen once, and the ten largest hold about 8.3%. The study, taken as a whole, reports: Results may be inaccurate due to the small sample size.

The V end lost 5 bases, the J end lost 5 bases, and 9 bases lay between the germline ends. This CDR3 contains 11 residues. The germline CDR1 and CDR2 sequences are DFQATT and SNEGSKA (reference sequence). Time point meaning: persistent/refractory GD, antithyroid drugs over 5 years with positive TRAb. Extracted PBMC RNA gave rise to the TCR library. As concerns this clonotype: Its matching antigen is unknown.

The receptor was isolated from a female donor with Graves disease. J is TRBJ2-5 and V is TRBV20-1; possibly TRBD2 for D (5 bases). The specimen comprised peripheral blood mononuclear cells (PBMCs), sampled when the disease was refractory, from a patient treated with antithyroid drugs. CDR3 loop: CSAFRGETQYF. Written as DNA, the CDR3 is TGCAGTGCTTTCCGCGGGGAGACCCAGTACTTC.